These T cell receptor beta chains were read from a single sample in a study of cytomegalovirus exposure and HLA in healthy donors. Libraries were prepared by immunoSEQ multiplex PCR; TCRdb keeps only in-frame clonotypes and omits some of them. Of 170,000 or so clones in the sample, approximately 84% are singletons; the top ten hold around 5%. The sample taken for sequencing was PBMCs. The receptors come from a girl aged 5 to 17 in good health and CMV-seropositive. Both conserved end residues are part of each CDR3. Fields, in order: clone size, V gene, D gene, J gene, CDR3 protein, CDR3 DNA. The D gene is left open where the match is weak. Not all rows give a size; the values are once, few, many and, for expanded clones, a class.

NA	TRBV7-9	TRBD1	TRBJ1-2	CASSRPGAGGYGYTF	TGTGCCAGCAGCCGACCGGGAGCAGGGGGGTATGGCTACACCTTC
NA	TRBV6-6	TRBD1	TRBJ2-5	CASSYPTGEETQYF	TGTGCCAGCAGTTATCCGACAGGGGAAGAGACCCAGTACTTC
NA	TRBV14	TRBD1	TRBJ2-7	CASSQVKGALWYEQYF	TGTGCCAGCAGCCAAGTTAAGGGGGCTCTCTGGTACGAGCAGTACTTC
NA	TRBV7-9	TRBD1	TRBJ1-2	CASSPGTENYGYTF	TGTGCCAGCAGTCCCGGGACAGAAAACTATGGCTACACCTTC
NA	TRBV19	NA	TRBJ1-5	CASRPGVRPQHF	TGTGCCAGCCGCCCAGGGGTTCGGCCCCAGCATTTT
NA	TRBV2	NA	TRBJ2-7	CASSEYRAPVYEQYF	TGTGCCAGCAGTGAATACAGGGCACCGGTCTACGAGCAGTACTTC
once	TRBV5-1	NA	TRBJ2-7	CASSLEQAYEQYF	TGCGCCAGCAGCTTGGAACAGGCCTACGAGCAGTACTTC
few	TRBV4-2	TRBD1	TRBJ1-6	CASSPAGGKSPLHF	TGTGCCAGCAGCCCCGCAGGGGGAAAATCACCCCTCCACTTT
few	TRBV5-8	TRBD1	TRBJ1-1	CASGRQGRGNTEAFF	TGTGCCAGCGGAAGACAGGGGCGGGGGAACACTGAAGCTTTCTTT
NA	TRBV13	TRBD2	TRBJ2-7	CASSPRTSGGPLSYEQYF	TGTGCCAGCAGCCCCCGGACTAGCGGGGGGCCGCTCTCCTACGAGCAGTACTTC
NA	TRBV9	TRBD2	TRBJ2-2	CASSPSGTSNTGELFF	TGTGCCAGCAGCCCTAGCGGGACCTCGAACACCGGGGAGCTGTTTTTT
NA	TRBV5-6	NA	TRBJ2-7	CASSQTGMREQYF	TGTGCCAGCAGCCAAACAGGGATGAGGGAGCAGTACTTC
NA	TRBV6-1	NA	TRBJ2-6	CASSETGSGANVLTF	TGTGCCAGCAGTGAAACAGGGTCCGGGGCCAACGTCCTGACTTTC
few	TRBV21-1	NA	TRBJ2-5	CASIDVLGETQYF	TGTGCCAGCATCGACGTACTCGGGGAGACCCAGTACTTC
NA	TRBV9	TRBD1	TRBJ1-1	CASSPTGVGEAFF	TGTGCCAGCAGCCCGACAGGGGTAGGTGAAGCTTTCTTT
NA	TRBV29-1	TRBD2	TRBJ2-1	CSVDRLAGDVYEQFF	TGCAGCGTTGACCGACTAGCGGGGGACGTCTATGAGCAGTTCTTC
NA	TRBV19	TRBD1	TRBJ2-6	CASTPTGSWANVLTF	TGTGCCAGTACCCCGACAGGGTCGTGGGCCAACGTCCTGACTTTC
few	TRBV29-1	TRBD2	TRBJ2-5	CSVEGGGKETQYF	TGCAGCGTTGAAGGGGGGGGTAAAGAGACCCAGTACTTC
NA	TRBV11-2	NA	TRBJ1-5	CASSSSGGPNQPQHF	TGTGCCAGCAGCTCCTCCGGGGGGCCGAATCAGCCCCAGCATTTT
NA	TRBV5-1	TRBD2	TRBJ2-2	CASSISGVGGELFF	TGCGCCAGCAGCATTAGCGGGGTAGGCGGGGAGCTGTTTTTT
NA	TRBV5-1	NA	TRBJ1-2	CDSSFTSAVGSYGYTF	TGCGACAGCAGCTTTACCTCCGCAGTAGGGAGCTATGGCTACACCTTC
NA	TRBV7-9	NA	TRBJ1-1	CASSLSRGTEAFF	TGTGCCAGCAGCCTCTCCAGAGGCACTGAAGCTTTCTTT
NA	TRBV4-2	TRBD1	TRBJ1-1	CASSRSGQGNTEAFF	TGTGCCAGCAGCCGAAGTGGACAGGGGAACACTGAAGCTTTCTTT
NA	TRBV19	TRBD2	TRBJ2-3	CASSPRGAGYTDTQYF	TGTGCCAGTAGTCCCCGGGGAGCGGGGTACACAGATACGCAGTATTTT
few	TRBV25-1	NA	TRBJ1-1	CASSWEDTEAFF	TGTGCCAGCAGCTGGGAGGACACTGAAGCTTTCTTT
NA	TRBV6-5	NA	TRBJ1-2	CASSSWGQLYGYTF	TGTGCCAGCAGTTCATGGGGCCAACTCTATGGCTACACCTTC
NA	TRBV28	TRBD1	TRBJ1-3	CATLDRVLSGNTIYF	TGTGCCACCTTGGACAGGGTGTTATCTGGAAACACCATATATTTT
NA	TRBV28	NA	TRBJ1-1	CASSLIAGNTEAFF	TGTGCCAGCAGTTTAATCGCAGGGAACACTGAAGCTTTCTTT
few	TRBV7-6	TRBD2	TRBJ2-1	CASSLGGGVGNEQFF	TGTGCCAGCAGCTTAGGCGGGGGGGTTGGGAATGAGCAGTTCTTC
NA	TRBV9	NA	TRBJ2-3	CASSVWGRGIDTQYF	TGTGCCAGCAGCGTGTGGGGGCGTGGGATAGATACGCAGTATTTT
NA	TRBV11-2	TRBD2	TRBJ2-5	CASSARLAGGQETQYF	TGTGCCAGCAGCGCCAGACTAGCGGGGGGACAAGAGACCCAGTACTTC
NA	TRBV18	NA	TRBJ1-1	CASSPQENTEAFF	TGTGCCAGCTCGCCCCAGGAGAACACTGAAGCTTTCTTT
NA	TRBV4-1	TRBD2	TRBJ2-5	CASSQDKIGTSYQETQYF	TGCGCCAGCAGCCAAGACAAGATCGGGACTAGCTACCAAGAGACCCAGTACTTC
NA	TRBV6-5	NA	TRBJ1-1	CASSYAPGDTEAFF	TGTGCCAGCAGTTACGCGCCGGGGGACACTGAAGCTTTCTTT
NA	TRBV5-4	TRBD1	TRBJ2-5	CASSGPPGQGKETQYF	TGTGCCAGCAGCGGACCTCCGGGACAGGGGAAGGAGACCCAGTACTTC
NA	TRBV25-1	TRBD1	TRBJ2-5	CASSGTGGRGETQYF	TGTGCCAGCAGTGGCACAGGGGGCAGGGGAGAGACCCAGTACTTC
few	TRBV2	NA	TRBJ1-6	CASSEFPGPSPLHF	TGTGCCAGCAGTGAATTCCCAGGCCCTTCACCCCTCCACTTT
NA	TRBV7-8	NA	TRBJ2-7	CASSFRSLGQGPYEQYF	TGTGCCAGCAGCTTTAGGAGTTTAGGCCAGGGGCCCTACGAGCAGTACTTC
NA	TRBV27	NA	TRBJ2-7	CASSPLGGPYEQYF	TGTGCCAGCAGCCCCCTGGGGGGGCCGTACGAGCAGTACTTC
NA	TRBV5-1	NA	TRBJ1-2	CASSPEPEAGYTF	TGCGCCAGCAGCCCCGAGCCCGAGGCGGGCTACACCTTC
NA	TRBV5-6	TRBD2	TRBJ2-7	CASSLSSGGRYEQYF	TGTGCCAGCAGCTTGAGTAGCGGGGGGCGGTACGAGCAGTACTTC
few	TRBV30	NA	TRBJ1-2	CAWSRLTDYGYTF	TGTGCCTGGAGTAGGCTGACAGACTATGGCTACACCTTC
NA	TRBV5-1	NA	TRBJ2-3	CASSLDDGGRADTQYF	TGCGCCAGCAGCTTGGACGACGGGGGAAGAGCAGATACGCAGTATTTT
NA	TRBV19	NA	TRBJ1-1	CASTPGRGGTEAFF	TGTGCCAGTACTCCGGGACGGGGGGGCACTGAAGCTTTCTTT
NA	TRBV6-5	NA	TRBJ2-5	CASSSWTGRGETQYF	TGTGCCAGCAGCTCCTGGACAGGGAGGGGGGAGACCCAGTACTTC
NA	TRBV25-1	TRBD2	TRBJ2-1	CASSGDSGPYNEQFF	TGTGCCAGCAGTGGGGATAGCGGGCCCTACAATGAGCAGTTCTTC
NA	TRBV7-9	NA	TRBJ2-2	CASSNGRAGPDTGELFF	TGTGCCAGCAGCAATGGCCGGGCAGGGCCAGACACCGGGGAGCTGTTTTTT
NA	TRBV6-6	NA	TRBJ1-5	CASRAQRVDQPQHF	TGTGCCAGCAGGGCGCAGAGGGTAGATCAGCCCCAGCATTTT